These 27 T cell receptor beta chains were sequenced from one sample in a study of blood T cells in healthy people across ages (dated by TCRdb to the mid-2010s). Receptor amplification or capture employed 5' RACE. TCRdb names Illumina HiSeq 2500 as the instrument used. A second roughly 6 to 11 cycle PCR used a sample-barcoded 5' primer and a J-beta primer mix. The raw public data were reprocessed by TCRdb itself: fastp quality trimming at Q25, MiXCR clonotype calling, in-frame beta chains only. Under each unique CDR3 protein, matching rows form one entry showing the most common genes and DNA. The sample has approximately 780,000 distinct CDR3 sequences on record, roughly 25% of them singletons. The ten top clones hold 3% of the sample. In addition, the sample was reused for a study of T cells of mothers and their children.

Source material: blood. These receptors came from a boy between 5 and 17 years old in good health.

The sample holds a few counts of this clonotype. This chain joins TRBV12-3 or TRBV12-4 and TRBJ1-1; D gene ambiguous. The length of the CDR3 is 14 residues. Trimming removed 4 bases at V and 0 bases at J, with 9 bases between. The CDR3 sequence is CASSSLTMNTEAFF. For the CDR3, the DNA is TGTGCCAGCAGTTCCCTCACAATGAACACTGAAGCTTTCTTT.

As concerns this clonotype: Germline is not matched at one junction end, which may reflect a read error. The V and J genes are TRBV7-9 and TRBJ2-5; the match to TRBD1 covers 7 bases. This CDR3 is 16 amino acids long. Germline V gene data show CDR1 as SEHNR and CDR2 as FQNEAQ (reference sequence). The DNA of the CDR3 is TGTGCCAGCAGCTTAGTACCACAGGGGATACAAGGGACCCAGTACTTC. This gives the protein CASSLVPQGIQGTQYF.

This chain uses TRBV12-3 or TRBV12-4 with TRBJ2-5; D assignment may be TRBD1 or TRBD2 (5 bases each). The J call could be wrong; TRBJ2-7 is a better fit for the DNA end. The CDR3 covers 14 residues. CDR3 in amino acids: CASSPWGNSYEQYF. The CDR3 DNA follows: TGTGCCAGCAGCCCGTGGGGGAACTCCTACGAGCAGTACTTC.

About this clonotype: Germline is not matched at one junction end, which may reflect a read error. The chain carries TRBV5-1 and TRBJ1-2; D is uncertain. This CDR3 region has 15 residues. The V gene's germline CDR1 is SGHRS and CDR2 YFSETQ. For the CDR3, the DNA is TGCGCCGGCAGCTTGGGCGTTACAGCTAACTATGGCTACACCTTC. Translating gives CAGSLGVTANYGYTF.

The rearrangement joins TRBV5-5 to TRBJ1-6; D gene ambiguous. This CDR3 spans 16 amino acids. Deletions cut 6 bases from V and 3 bases from J, with 16 bases between. Germline V gene sequence: CDR1 SGHKS, CDR2 YYEKEE (reference sequence). The CDR3 loop reads CASTDGRVGYNSPLHF. In nucleotides, the CDR3 is TGTGCCAGCACCGACGGGCGGGTAGGCTATAATTCACCCCTCCACTTT.

This clonotype was counted only a few times. V and J are TRBV5-1 and TRBJ2-4, with 11 bases identical to TRBD1. Trimming took 5 bases from V and 8 from J; bases not matched to a gene: 6. This CDR3 contains 14 residues. Germline CDR1 is SGHRS and CDR2 is YFSETQ. The CDR3 nucleotides read TGCGCCAGCAGTTTCGGGACAGGGGGAGACATTCAGTACTTC. Protein product: CASSFGTGGDIQYF.

This chain joins TRBV3-1 and TRBJ2-7, with unresolved D. V was shortened by 1 base and J by 5 bases, with 12 bases between the two germline ends. There are 14 residues in the CDR3. Germline CDR1 LGHDT, CDR2 YNNKEL (reference sequence). The chain's CDR3 is CASSQGPGYHEQYF. The CDR3 DNA is TGTGCCAGCAGCCAAGGTCCCGGATACCACGAGCAGTACTTC.

The chain links TRBV11-2 to TRBJ2-4; possibly TRBD1 for D (8 bases). Germline CDR1 and CDR2: SGHAT and FQNNGV. This CDR3 region has 14 residues. The V end was cut by 4 bases, the J end by 7 bases, with 14 bases between. CDR3 nucleotides: TGTGCCAGCAGCTCCCTACAGGGGGGGAACATTCAGTACTTC. Residues: CASSSLQGGNIQYF.

Ten or more counts support this clonotype. The V call is TRBV12-3 or TRBV12-4, the J call TRBJ1-4, with TRBD1 matching 8 bases. This CDR3 is 14 amino acids long. V lost 3 bases, J lost 5 bases, and 2 bases stayed unmatched. The CDR3 nucleotides are TGTGCCAGCAGTTTTGGGACAGGCAATGAAAAACTGTTTTTT. As protein: CASSFGTGNEKLFF.

Comment on this clonotype: This could be a read error, since a much larger clone is one nucleotide away. The chain carries TRBV20-1 and TRBJ2-1; 10 bases line up with TRBD1. The better agreement between TRBJ2-5 and the DNA end casts doubt on the J call. CDR3 length: 14 residues. Germline lookup yields CDR1 DFQATT and CDR2 SNEGSKA (reference sequence). DNA of the CDR3: TGCAGTGCTACCGTCGGGACAGGGGTAGGGACCCAGTACTTC. Translating gives CSATVGTGVGTQYF.

The rearrangement links TRBV29-1 to TRBJ2-7, with D perhaps TRBD1 (5 bases). Germline CDR1 SQVTM, CDR2 ANQGSEA. The CDR3 covers 12 residues. V lost 3 bases to trimming and J lost 6 bases, with 12 bases between them. In DNA form, the CDR3 reads TGCAGCGTTGAGATCACAGGCAGCGAGCAGTACTTC. As protein: CSVEITGSEQYF.

The rearrangement links TRBV6-6 to TRBJ1-1; 8 bases map to TRBD1. The germline V gene has CDR1 MNHNY and CDR2 SVGAGI (reference sequence). The CDR3 is 16 amino acids. With 6 bases clipped from V and 6 bases from J, the junction kept 15 bases outside the gene matches. The CDR3 DNA follows: TGTGCCAGCAGCCTCGGGACTCTAACAGGGGGAGCTGAAGCTTTCTTT. Translation: CASSLGTLTGGAEAFF.

There are a few counts of this clonotype. This sequence joins TRBV9 and TRBJ2-1; D is possibly TRBD1 or TRBD2 (6 bases each). The end of the DNA aligns better with TRBJ2-5, so the J call may be wrong. Germline CDR1 reads SGDLS; CDR2 reads YYNGEE. The CDR3 contains 16 residues. CDR3 protein: CASSVAGGPASETQYF. CDR3 nucleotide sequence: TGTGCCAGCAGCGTAGCCGGGGGCCCTGCCTCGGAGACCCAGTACTTC.

This clonotype has a handful of counts. This sequence joins TRBV5-1 and TRBJ1-2; the D is unclear. The CDR3 is 13 amino acids. V lost 4 bases and J lost 5, with 12 bases in between. Germline loops: CDR1 SGHRS, CDR2 YFSETQ. CDR3 sequence: CASSPDGDYGYTF. CDR3 nucleotides: TGCGCCAGCAGCCCCGACGGAGATTATGGCTACACCTTC.

The chain links TRBV9 to TRBJ2-7; D possibly corresponds to TRBD1 (6 bases). The germline gives CDR1 SGDLS, CDR2 YYNGEE. With 4 bases removed from V and 3 bases from J, the gap between germline ends came to 17 bases. This CDR3 comprises 15 residues. The CDR3 bases are TGTGCCAGCAGCCCACGGGAACAGGGAAACTACGAGCAGTACTTC. Translation: CASSPREQGNYEQYF.

This clonotype was picked up a small number of times. The rearrangement links TRBV10-3 to TRBJ1-2; perhaps TRBD1 as D (5 bases). Germline CDR1 ENHRY, CDR2 SYGVKD. Trimming took off 2 bases at V and 8 bases at J, with 24 bases between the two ends. The CDR3 sequence is 17 residues long. The CDR3 bases are TGTGCCATCAGTGAGCCCCGGGGACGGCTGCCTGCGGGGGGCTACACCTTC. Residues: CAISEPRGRLPAGGYTF.

The rearrangement links TRBV7-3 to TRBJ2-2; 7 bases align to TRBD1. The junction had 8 bases not matched to a gene; V was cut back by 5 bases and J by 2 bases. The CDR3 is 16 residues long. Germline values: CDR1 SGHTA, CDR2 FQGTGA. CDR3 DNA: TGTGCCAGCAGCCTCTCCGGGACAGCAAACACCGGGGAGCTGTTTTTT. The encoded protein is CASSLSGTANTGELFF.

This clonotype has just a few counts. The chain combines TRBV2 with TRBJ2-7; tentative D call: TRBD2 (6 bases). Trimming cost V 8 bases and J 2 bases, with 16 bases left between them. Per the germline V gene, CDR1 is SNHLY and CDR2 is FYNNEI. The CDR3 contains 14 residues. The CDR3 DNA follows: TGTGCCAGCTATCCGGGACTTCTCGCCTACGAGCAGTACTTC. It codes for CASYPGLLAYEQYF.

This clonotype was detected only a few times. The chain is built from TRBV6-5 and TRBJ1-2; the D gene is possibly TRBD1 (5 bases). Germline loops: CDR1 MNHEY, CDR2 SVGAGI. V was clipped by 5 bases and J by 2 bases, with 15 bases between them. This CDR3 has 15 residues. CDR3 bases: TGTGCCAGCAGTCGGGGGACGGAAGAGAACTATGGCTACACCTTC. Translated: CASSRGTEENYGYTF.

A few counts support this clonotype. The rearrangement joins TRBV3-1 to TRBJ2-3; D is ambiguous. The CDR3 has 15 residues. Trimming cost V 4 bases and J 2 bases, with 13 bases left between them. Germline V lookup: CDR1 LGHDT, CDR2 YNNKEL (reference sequence). The CDR3 region has the DNA TGTGCCAGCAGCCGAAAACCTAGGATCACAGATACGCAGTATTTT. As protein: CASSRKPRITDTQYF.

This clonotype was counted a few times. This rearrangement joins TRBV19 to TRBJ2-5; 8 bases are a match to TRBD1. The J call could be wrong; TRBJ2-1 is a better fit for the DNA end. CDR1 and CDR2 from the germline V gene are LNHDA and SQIVND (reference sequence). CDR3 length equals 13 residues. The CDR3 coding sequence is TGTGCCAGCTCAGGGGGCGCGATTGGTGAGCAGTTCTTC. It encodes CASSGGAIGEQFF.

This clonotype has just a few counts. The rearrangement links TRBV12-3 or TRBV12-4 to TRBJ1-1; 7 bases map to TRBD1. With V trimmed by 5 bases and J by 10 bases, 13 bases remained unmatched. The CDR3 is made up of 14 amino acids. CDR3 nucleotide sequence: TGTGCCAGCAGTGCCTCGGGACAGTGGAAAGGAGCTTTCTTT. Translation gives CASSASGQWKGAFF.

This chain connects TRBV12-3 or TRBV12-4 to TRBJ2-3; D remains ambiguous. V was pared by 0 bases and J by 7 bases, with 5 bases between. The CDR3 is 12 amino acids. The CDR3 DNA reads as TGTGCCAGCAGTTTAGCGCAAAATACGCAGTATTTT. Its protein is CASSLAQNTQYF.

The chain carries TRBV13 and TRBJ2-4; TRBD1 aligns across 10 bases. The V and J ends lost 6 bases and 7 bases, in that order; junction bases with no gene match: 6. Germline V gene lookup returns CDR1 PRHDT and CDR2 FYEKMQ (reference sequence). The CDR3 runs 14 residues. CDR3 region: CASRQTGGHNIQYF. The CDR3 nucleotides are TGTGCCAGCAGGCAGACAGGGGGCCACAACATTCAGTACTTC.

The genes are TRBV3-1 and TRBJ1-3; no firm D call. The CDR3 loop spans 16 amino acids. The germline V and J ends were trimmed by 2 bases and 4 bases, with 15 bases remaining between them. Germline V gene sequence: CDR1 LGHDT, CDR2 YNNKEL (reference sequence). The DNA for the CDR3 is TGTGCCAGCAGCCAAATTCTGGACTCGGACGGAAACACCATATATTTT. Translating it yields CASSQILDSDGNTIYF. Complete variable domain (other parts from reference TRBV3-1 and TRBJ1-3): DTAVSQTPKYLVTQMGNDKSIKCEQNLGHDTMYWYKQDSKKFLKIMFSYNNKELIINETVPNRFSPKSPDKAHLNLHINSLELGDSAVYFCASSQILDSDGNTIYFGEGSWLTVV.

CDR3 region: CASSGLQTDMNTEAFF. The CDR3 bases are TGTGCCAGCAGTGGTTTACAGACTGATATGAACACTGAAGCTTTCTTT. The rearrangement joins TRBV6-1 to TRBJ1-1; no clear D gene. The CDR3 is 16 residues long. The germline gives CDR1 MNHNS, CDR2 SASEGT. V was pared by 4 bases and J by 0 bases, with 15 bases between.

This clonotype was seen only a few times. The chain joins TRBV20-1 to TRBJ2-3; possibly TRBD2 for D (6 bases). Per the germline V gene, CDR1 is DFQATT and CDR2 is SNEGSKA (reference sequence). With 2 bases removed from V and 1 base from J, the gap between germline ends came to 10 bases. The CDR3 loop spans 14 amino acids. The CDR3 loop reads CSARRGAGTDTQYF. For the CDR3, the DNA is TGCAGTGCTAGACGCGGGGCCGGCACAGATACGCAGTATTTT.